This T cell receptor (beta chain) stems from a study of T-cell memory formation after mild COVID-19. Overall study context: Among the donors, TCR clusters were largely specific to each donor.

The V end was cut by 3 bases, the J end by 1 base, with 15 bases between. This CDR3 region has 16 residues. TCRdb used MiXCR to reprocess the 5' RACE reads, holding one entry per CDR3 protein. Of around 160,000 distinct CDR3 sequences in the sample, roughly 12% were seen once. This chain connects TRBV12-3 or TRBV12-4 to TRBJ1-1, with D uncertain. The material sequenced was PBMCs or a T cell subset sorted from them (not recorded which). The TCR was taken from a man between 18 and 29 years old who had mild COVID-19 (a few samples of this study predate the infection). Cell type and time point are not known. CDR3 sequence (DNA): TGTGCCAGCAGTTTCGGGCGAGCGAGGCCGAACACTGAAGCTTTCTTT. Protein sequence: CASSFGRARPNTEAFF.